This TCR beta chain emerged from a study of shared clonotypes between healthy human individuals (dated by TCRdb to 2018 to 2021). About the investigation overall: A couple of women and a few men aged 18 to 49 years were included in the cohort. Per donor, three plates each were used for CD4 naive and CD4 memory, two for CD8 naive, and one for CD8 memory. To estimate repertoire size and how much clonotypes are shared between individuals, the study performed deep sequencing of blood TCR repertoires from a handful of healthy adults. Different laboratories and diverse techniques were used to prepare libraries and sequence TCR repertoires, to increase sequencing depth and limit assay-specific biases. Between about 0.94 and 8.9 billion PBMCs per donor were obtained by leukapheresis. Beyond this particular receptor, the publication reports: Pairwise subsampling led to the expectation that sequencing depth would affect the degree of clonotype sharing among donors. Larger estimated clonotype richness was generally found for naive subsets than for memory subsets. Because the study included only a small number of donors, the genetic and exposure-history diversity represented was limited. Compared with non-shared clonotypes, clonotypes shared by all four sorted-subset donors had higher generation probabilities. Sampling was restricted to blood, and TCR repertoires in tissue are likely to differ from TCR repertoires in blood. Approximately 5% of naive CD4, around 3.5% of naive CD8, 2.3% of memory CD4, and about 0.4% of memory CD8 clonotypes were shared across a few donors. Even with the large sequencing depth, rarefaction of the sorted-subset datasets indicated that sequencing was incomplete.

Details on this clone: It has no known antigen specificity. Per-base quality was not reported, and no clone a single base away is much larger than it.

Using the deep immunoSEQ assay, TCR CDR3 regions were amplified from genomic DNA by multiplex PCR. Extracted genomic DNA from each cell subset was spread evenly across all wells of several immunoSEQ 96-well plates, with each plate serving as a replicate. For sorted subsets, each replicate PCR was loaded with roughly 190 ng genomic DNA, equivalent to 25,000 to 35,000 T cell genomes. Purified libraries were measured with a Qubit 3.0 fluorometer, size-checked on a Bioanalyzer 2100, and measured again with the KAPA Library Quantification kit. Every immunoSEQ 96-well plate was sequenced on a dedicated single-read 150-cycle Illumina NextSeq 550 flow cell. Processing in the source paper ran as follows. The immunoSEQ output contained only junctional sequences without quality scores, so filtering could not match that applied to full-length reads. To assign V/J genes and CDR3, sequences were annotated using PyIR, a Python wrapper for IgBLAST v1.9, with IMGT germline references. Reads were filtered out if the reads had weak V/J assignments (E-value above 1e-6), no CDR3, stop codons, out-of-frame junctions, or ambiguous translated residues. V3J clonotypes were defined by identical inferred V gene, J gene, and CDR3 amino acid sequence. The percentage overlap between two repertoires was calculated by dividing the number of shared unique clonotypes by the size of the smaller repertoire. Richness of each repertoire was evaluated using RTK rarefaction, the Chao1 estimator, and Recon v2.1 estimates of unobserved clonotypes. Generation probabilities were computed with OLGA for all TCRbeta clonotypes obtained by the gDNA method from four donors. TCRdb holds this immuneACCESS table with in-frame rearrangements only. Some clones are missing; in checked studies, unresolved V genes explain under half, and the rest has no known cause. That table supplies the V and J calls and clone size; D and trimming were determined from the DNA. Present in this sample are 850,000 to 1,200,000 clones, approximately 76% of which were seen just once. The biggest ten clones account for 1.4% of the sample.

Healthy HIV-negative adults with no recently reported acute infections or vaccinations were included as donors. Every donor was a Caucasian adult living in Nashville, Tennessee, USA. CD4+ T cells were enriched by magnetic negative selection; naive cells were then positively selected on CD45RA, and the negative fraction formed the memory subset. Blood was obtained by leukapheresis, after which PBMCs were separated by Ficoll-Histopaque density gradient centrifugation and cryopreserved in liquid nitrogen vapor phase. Analytical flow cytometry was used to check the purity and quantity of each magnetically sorted T cell population. Genomic DNA was isolated from every sorted fraction and measured by UV absorbance on a Nanodrop 2000c. The germline V gene yields MGHRA for CDR1 and YSYEKL for CDR2. From cysteine to phenylalanine, the CDR3 is 17 amino acids long. Just CDR3 DNA is preserved here, 51 bases in frame from base 1. From V the trimming removes 2 bases and from J it removes 4 bases, while the gene matches leave 8 bases of the junction unaccounted for.

This receptor was taken from a man aged 18 to 35 in good health. This chain joins TRBV4-1 to TRBJ1-2; 12 central nucleotides agree with TRBD1. Sequencing input: memory CD4+ T cells sorted from blood. The sample's cell subset or site label, decoded: CD45RA-negative fraction. The CDR3 reads as follows: CASSQNDRDRGPYGYTF. The DNA is as follows: TGCGCCAGCAGCCAAAACGACCGGGACAGGGGGCCCTATGGCTACACCTTC.